This T cell receptor (beta chain) was obtained from a study of CD8 T cells in ankylosing spondylitis. This clonotype was seen a handful of times. Its antigen is as yet unknown. Quantitative 5'-RACE with molecular barcodes produced the TCR beta libraries. TCRdb recomputed calls from the 5' RACE reads with MiXCR, one row per CDR3 protein. The data hold about 420,000 distinct CDR3 sequences, with about a fifth observed a single time. Study-level results: Reports say disease-linked clones showed up significantly more in matched ankylosing spondylitis synovial fluid. Characteristic, it appeared, of ankylosing spondylitis blood was a TCR beta motif of 7 or 8 highly homologous variants.

The CDR3 loop spans 17 amino acids. Between the trimmed V and J ends, which lost 0 bases and 0 bases, there was a span of 12 bases. From germline, CDR1 is SGHKS and CDR2 YYEKEE (reference sequence). The sample was blood, either unsorted or a sorted T cell fraction (not recorded which). The genes are TRBV5-5 and TRBJ1-4, with D possibly TRBD1 on 5 matching bases. The clonotype was recovered from a male donor with ankylosing spondylitis. CDR3: CASSLGAGYATNEKLFF. The CDR3 DNA is TGTGCCAGCAGCTTGGGGGCAGGGTATGCAACTAATGAAAAACTGTTTTTT.